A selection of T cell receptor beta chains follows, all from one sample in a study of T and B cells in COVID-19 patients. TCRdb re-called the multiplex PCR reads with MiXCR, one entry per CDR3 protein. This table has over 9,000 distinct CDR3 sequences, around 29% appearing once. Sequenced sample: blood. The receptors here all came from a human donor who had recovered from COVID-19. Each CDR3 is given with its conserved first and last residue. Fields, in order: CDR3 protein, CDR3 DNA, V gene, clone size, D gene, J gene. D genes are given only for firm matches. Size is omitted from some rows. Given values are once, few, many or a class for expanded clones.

CASSLGGRTDTQYF,TGTGCCAGCAGCTTAGGAGGTCGTACAGATACGCAGTATTTT,TRBV5-5,medium-sized,.,TRBJ2-3
CATSTIEGLTVNQPQHF,TGTGCCACCAGCACTATCGAAGGGTTGACAGTCAATCAGCCCCAGCATTTT,TRBV15,medium-sized,.,TRBJ1-5
CSGGQGGANGANVLTF,TGCAGCGGGGGCCAAGGGGGCGCGAACGGGGCCAACGTCCTGACTTTC,TRBV29-1,.,TRBD1,TRBJ2-6
CASSLSVGGVEAFF,TGTGCCAGCAGTTTATCCGTTGGGGGGGTTGAAGCTTTCTTT,TRBV27,.,.,TRBJ1-1
CASSTSTTDTQYF,TGTGCCAGCAGCACTTCGACCACAGATACGCAGTATTTT,TRBV7-2,medium-sized,.,TRBJ2-3
CSARGHIVQPQHF,TGCAGTGCTAGGGGACACATCGTACAGCCCCAGCATTTT,TRBV20-1,.,.,TRBJ1-5
CASSYSNTRSTNEKLFF,TGTGCCAGCAGTTACTCGAACACCAGATCAACTAATGAAAAACTGTTTTTT,TRBV6-5,medium-sized,.,TRBJ1-4
CASSYLRNTGELFF,TGTGCCAGCAGTTATCTTCGGAACACCGGGGAGCTGTTTTTT,TRBV6-2/TRBV6-3,few,.,TRBJ2-2
CSVEDRVGRLNTEAFF,TGCAGCGTTGAAGATCGGGTTGGCAGGCTCAACACTGAAGCTTTCTTT,TRBV29-1,medium-sized,.,TRBJ1-1
CASSSIAGEADTQYF,TGTGCCAGCAGTTCTATAGCGGGGGAGGCAGATACGCAGTATTTT,TRBV6-2/TRBV6-3,medium-sized,TRBD2,TRBJ2-3
CAWSAQQAYEQYF,TGTGCCTGGAGTGCTCAACAGGCCTACGAGCAGTACTTC,TRBV30,medium-sized,.,TRBJ2-7
CASTPVGGGAYEQYF,TGTGCCAGCACCCCGGTTGGAGGGGGGGCCTACGAGCAGTACTTC,TRBV7-9,few,.,TRBJ2-7
CASSLVRDYGYTF,TGTGCCAGCAGCTTGGTAAGGGACTATGGCTACACCTTC,TRBV13,.,.,TRBJ1-2
CASSLGHGANVLTF,TGTGCCAGCAGTTTAGGGCATGGGGCCAACGTCCTGACTTTC,TRBV12-3/TRBV12-4,medium-sized,.,TRBJ2-6
CASSSPWLQGPYEQYF,TGTGCCAGCAGTTCCCCATGGCTACAGGGGCCCTACGAGCAGTACTTC,TRBV12-3/TRBV12-4,.,TRBD1,TRBJ2-7
CSVAAGTGGYEQYF,TGCAGCGTTGCGGCCGGGACAGGGGGCTACGAGCAGTACTTC,TRBV29-1,.,TRBD1,TRBJ2-7
CASREGGGTDTQYF,TGTGCCAGCAGGGAGGGTGGTGGGACAGATACGCAGTATTTT,TRBV12-3/TRBV12-4,few,.,TRBJ2-3
CATVRAGGGYGYTF,TGTGCCACCGTGCGAGCGGGGGGCGGCTATGGCTACACCTTC,TRBV10-3,.,.,TRBJ1-2
CASSQGFLNTGELFF,TGCGCCAGCAGCCAAGGTTTCCTGAACACCGGGGAGCTGTTTTTT,TRBV4-3,few,.,TRBJ2-2
CSATRGGGYTF,TGCAGCGCCACCCGAGGGGGGGGCTACACCTTC,TRBV29-1,.,.,TRBJ1-2
CASSLTGGTGYTF,TGTGCCAGCAGCTTGACAGGGGGGACGGGCTACACCTTC,TRBV5-5,medium-sized,TRBD1,TRBJ1-2
CASSYRRGRITDTQYF,TGTGCCAGCAGTTACCGGAGGGGGCGCATAACCGATACGCAGTATTTT,TRBV6-5,medium-sized,.,TRBJ2-3
CASSFDWGIRGQFF,TGTGCCAGCAGCTTTGATTGGGGGATAAGGGGGCAGTTCTTC,TRBV5-4,medium-sized,.,TRBJ2-1
CASSNYYGYTF,TGTGCCAGCAGCAACTACTATGGCTACACCTTC,TRBV7-9,.,.,TRBJ1-2
CASSLSRDRGSLSGNTIYF,TGTGCCAGCAGTCTTAGCCGGGACAGGGGGTCGCTATCTGGAAACACCATATATTTT,TRBV27,few,TRBD1,TRBJ1-3
CASLSENYEQYF,TGTGCCAGTCTCTCGGAGAATTACGAGCAGTACTTC,TRBV6-2/TRBV6-3,.,.,TRBJ2-7
CASRLDLYGYTF,TGTGCCAGCCGTTTGGACCTCTATGGCTACACCTTC,TRBV6-5,.,.,TRBJ1-2
CASSRQGDYEQYF,TGCGCCAGCAGTCGACAGGGAGACTACGAGCAGTACTTC,TRBV13,.,TRBD1,TRBJ2-7
CASSPGDREVDTQYF,TGTGCCAGCAGTCCGGGGGACAGGGAGGTAGATACGCAGTATTTT,TRBV28,.,TRBD1,TRBJ2-3
CASSSTGGTGELFF,TGTGCCAGTAGTTCCACAGGGGGCACCGGGGAGCTGTTTTTT,TRBV19,medium-sized,TRBD1,TRBJ2-2
CASMMAGNQPQHF,TGTGCCAGCATGATGGCAGGGAATCAGCCCCAGCATTTT,TRBV6-2/TRBV6-3,.,.,TRBJ1-5
CASSEPYKIYYGYTF,TGTGCCAGCAGTGAACCCTACAAGATATACTATGGCTACACCTTC,TRBV6-1,.,.,TRBJ1-2
CASSLARGKGGYTF,TGTGCCAGCAGTTTGGCGAGGGGTAAAGGGGGCTACACCTTC,TRBV12-3/TRBV12-4,medium-sized,.,TRBJ1-2
CASSEDGGIYGYTF,TGTGCCAGCTCCGAGGATGGCGGGATCTATGGCTACACCTTC,TRBV6-1,.,.,TRBJ1-2
CASSLVSETQYF,TGTGCCAGCAGCTTGGTTTCCGAGACCCAGTACTTC,TRBV5-6,few,.,TRBJ2-5
CASSLGGGWGDEQFF,TGTGCCAGCAGCTTAGGGGGGGGGTGGGGGGATGAGCAGTTCTTC,TRBV11-3,once,TRBD2,TRBJ2-1
CASSLPADTQYF,TGCGCCAGCAGCCTTCCTGCAGATACGCAGTATTTT,TRBV5-1,.,.,TRBJ2-3
CASSLRARGFSGEQYF,TGTGCCAGCAGCTTAAGGGCTCGGGGCTTTAGCGGGGAGCAGTACTTC,TRBV7-2,.,TRBD2,TRBJ2-7
CASSRGQGAYEQFF,TGTGCCAGTAGTAGGGGTCAGGGGGCCTATGAGCAGTTCTTC,TRBV19,.,TRBD1,TRBJ2-1
CARSCIEGTGEKLFF,TGTGCCAGAAGCTGTATTGAGGGGACGGGTGAAAAACTGTTTTTT,TRBV5-3,medium-sized,.,TRBJ1-4